Below are 2 T cell receptor beta chains sequenced from a single sample in a study of blood T cell repertoires in COVID-19. Measured with immunoSEQ multiplex PCR; TCRdb has only the in-frame clones, and not every one. Here the sample spans 60,000 to 95,000 clones, roughly 87% being singletons. Material for sequencing was peripheral blood. Every receptor here comes from a woman aged 45-59 years with acute or convalescent COVID-19.

This chain links TRBV14 with TRBJ1-6; TRBD1 might be the D (6 bases). CDR1 and CDR2 (germline): SGHDN, FVKESK. The V end was cut by 2 bases, the J end by 7 bases, with 12 bases between. The CDR3 loop spans 15 amino acids. The CDR3 is CASSQLAGENSPLHF. Written as DNA, the CDR3 is TGTGCCAGCAGCCAATTGGCAGGGGAGAATTCACCCCTCCACTTT.

The V gene is TRBV15, the J gene TRBJ1-2; 7 bases line up with TRBD1. CDR1 LNHNV and CDR2 YYDKDF come from the germline V gene (reference sequence). This CDR3 has 14 residues. J was trimmed by 4 bases and V by 4 bases; bases with no gene match: 6. The CDR3 loop reads CATSTDRAFYGYTF. The CDR3 DNA follows: TGTGCCACCAGCACCGACAGGGCCTTCTATGGCTACACCTTC.